Each of the 14 T cell receptor beta chains below was sequenced from the same sample in a study of tissue T cells after allogeneic stem cell transplantation. Profiling relied on immunoSEQ multiplex PCR, and the TCRdb table lists in-frame clones only, not all of them. In the table there are just over 25,000 clones, more than 80% of which are singletons. Sequencing used blood, obtained before transplantation. All receptors come from a male donor aged 60 or over who later had graft-versus-host disease after an allogeneic stem cell transplant.

This chain links TRBV5-6 with TRBJ1-2; the D is unclear. The CDR3 has 14 amino acids. Trimming took 0 bases from V and 6 from J, leaving 12 bases between them. CDR1 SGHDT and CDR2 YYEEEE come from the germline V gene. CDR3 bases: TGTGCCAGCAGCTTGGGTGGGCTGAGGAATGGCTACACCTTC. It codes for CASSLGGLRNGYTF. The whole variable domain, filled in from reference TRBV5-6 and TRBJ1-2, reads DAGVTQSPTHLIKTRGQQVTLRCSPKSGHDTVSWYQQALGQGPQFIFQYYEEEERQRGNFPDRFSGHQFPNYSSELNVNALLLGDSALYLCASSLGGLRNGYTFGSGTRLTVV.

The V and J genes are TRBV12-5 and TRBJ1-2; D gene uncertain. V was trimmed by 3 bases and J by 3 bases, leaving 17 bases between them. Germline CDR1 LGHNT, CDR2 FRNRAP. CDR3 size: 16 residues. The DNA of the CDR3 is TGTGCTAGTGGTTTTTCTTTTGACACCACCCACTATGGCTACACCTTC. The encoded protein is CASGFSFDTTHYGYTF.

The chain uses TRBV19 and TRBJ2-7, with a weak D call TRBD1 (6 bases). Trimming removed 3 bases from V and 2 bases from J, with 14 bases in between. Per the germline V gene, CDR1 is LNHDA and CDR2 is SQIVND (reference sequence). The CDR3 extends over 15 amino acids. CDR3 sequence: CASSIIRGDTYEQYF. The CDR3 bases are TGTGCCAGTAGTATTATCAGGGGTGATACCTACGAGCAGTACTTC.

This clone turned up a few times. The rearrangement joins TRBV7-9 to TRBJ2-7; 8 nucleotides align to TRBD1. The V and J ends lost 3 bases and 3 bases, in that order; junction bases with no gene match: 7. Germline CDR1 reads SEHNR; CDR2 reads FQNEAQ (reference sequence). The CDR3 consists of 15 residues. CDR3 residues: CASSFDRGIVYEQYF. The CDR3 DNA reads as TGTGCCAGCAGCTTTGACAGGGGTATCGTCTACGAGCAGTACTTC.

The chain joins TRBV4-3 to TRBJ2-5; D is unclear. Trimming pared 0 bases from V and 6 bases from J, leaving 11 bases between. The CDR3 is 14 residues long. Germline values: CDR1 LGHNA, CDR2 YSLEER. CDR3: CASSQEGGTQTQYF. The CDR3 DNA sequence: TGCGCCAGCAGCCAAGAGGGTGGCACACAGACCCAGTACTTC.

V gene TRBV3-1 (or the pseudogene TRBV3-2) combines with J gene TRBJ2-7; D is possibly TRBD2 (6 bases). The CDR3 length is 15 residues. The germline V gene has CDR1 LGHDT and CDR2 YNNKEL (reference sequence). Trimming removed 4 bases at V and 0 bases at J, with 13 bases between. CDR3 nucleotide sequence: TGTGCCAGCAGCCGTTTCACCGGGGGCTCCTACGAGCAGTACTTC. This codes for CASSRFTGGSYEQYF.

The V and J genes are TRBV11-2 and TRBJ2-1; possibly TRBD2 for D (5 bases). This CDR3 has 15 residues. V shed 6 bases and J shed 9 bases, with 21 bases lying between them. The germline CDR1 and CDR2 sequences are SGHAT and FQNNGV. The CDR3 DNA is TGTGCCAGCAGACAAGGAGGCGGCGTCCTTAGTGAGCAGTTCTTC. Its protein is CASRQGGGVLSEQFF.

This clone was observed a handful of times. The chain combines TRBV27 with TRBJ1-1; no definite D call. The CDR3 has 13 amino acids. V shed 2 bases and J shed 2 bases, with 6 bases lying between them. Germline CDR1 MNHEY, CDR2 SMNVEV (reference sequence). The chain's CDR3 is CASSLRLNTEAFF. The CDR3 bases are TGTGCCAGCAGTTTAAGGCTAAACACTGAAGCTTTCTTT.

The rearrangement links TRBV5-1 to TRBJ1-1; 7 nucleotides line up with TRBD1. The CDR3 loop spans 14 amino acids. Losses at the gene ends were 4 bases for V and 7 bases for J; bases not matched to a gene: 10. The germline gives CDR1 SGHRS, CDR2 YFSETQ. The CDR3 spells CASSVTGARVEAFF. CDR3 DNA: TGCGCCAGCAGCGTTACAGGGGCCAGGGTTGAAGCTTTCTTT.

V is TRBV3-1 (or the pseudogene TRBV3-2) and J is TRBJ2-1; D assignment may be TRBD1 or TRBD2 (6 bases each). Germline-derived CDR1 and CDR2 are LGHDT and YNNKEL (reference sequence). With 6 bases removed from V and 4 bases from J, the gap between germline ends came to 13 bases. CDR3 length: 14 amino acids. CDR3 in DNA: TGTGCCAGCAGTAAGGGGGGCCAGTACAATGAGCAGTTCTTC. Translation gives CASSKGGQYNEQFF.

This chain links TRBV6-5 with TRBJ1-2; TRBD1 agrees at 9 bases. This CDR3 comprises 14 residues. Trimming cost V 7 bases and J 6 bases; bases outside gene matches: 9. Germline V gene sequence: CDR1 MNHEY, CDR2 SVGAGI. CDR3 protein: CASNGNRGLDGYTF. CDR3 bases: TGTGCCAGCAATGGGAACAGGGGGCTCGATGGCTACACCTTC.

This chain uses TRBV5-1 with TRBJ2-5; D is ambiguous. Between the trimmed V and J ends, which lost 3 bases and 4 bases, there was a span of 7 bases. The CDR3 covers 12 residues. Per germline, CDR1 SGHRS and CDR2 YFSETQ. In DNA form, the CDR3 reads TGCGCCAGCAGCTCGGGTGGAGAGACCCAGTACTTC. Encoded protein: CASSSGGETQYF.

The rearrangement links TRBV9 to TRBJ2-2; 8 bases map to TRBD1. J gave up 0 bases and V 4 bases, and 5 bases lay outside the gene matches. This CDR3 is built from 16 residues. CDR1 is SGDLS and CDR2 is YYNGEE in the germline V gene. The CDR3 sequence: CASSIRTGTNTGELFF. The CDR3 DNA reads as TGTGCCAGCAGCATACGGACAGGGACGAACACCGGGGAGCTGTTTTTT.

V usage is TRBV11-3 and J usage is TRBJ2-2; no clear D gene. Germline lookup yields CDR1 SGHNT and CDR2 YENEEA. Trimming took off 6 bases at V and 3 bases at J, with 17 bases between the two ends. This CDR3 spans 16 amino acids. CDR3 amino acids: CASSQDMYLHTGELFF. CDR3 sequence (DNA): TGTGCCAGCAGTCAAGATATGTATCTGCACACCGGGGAGCTGTTTTTT.